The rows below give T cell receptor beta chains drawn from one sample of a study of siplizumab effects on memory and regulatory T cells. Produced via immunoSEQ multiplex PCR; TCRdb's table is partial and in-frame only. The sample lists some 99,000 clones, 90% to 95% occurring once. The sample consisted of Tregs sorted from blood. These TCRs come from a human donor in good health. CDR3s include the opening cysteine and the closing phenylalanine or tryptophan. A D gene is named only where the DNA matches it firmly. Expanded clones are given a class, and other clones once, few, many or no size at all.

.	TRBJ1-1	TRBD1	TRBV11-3	CASSWDSTNTEAFF	TGTGCCAGCAGCTGGGACAGCACGAACACTGAAGCTTTCTTT
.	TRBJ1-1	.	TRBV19	CASSIMENAEAFF	TGTGCCAGTAGTATAATGGAAAACGCTGAAGCTTTCTTT
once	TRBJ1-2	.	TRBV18	CASSPSQGGGYTF	TGTGCCAGCTCACCATCCCAGGGCGGTGGCTACACCTTC
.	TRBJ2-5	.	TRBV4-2	CASRVDGTQYF	TGTGCCAGCAGGGTTGATGGGACCCAGTACTTC
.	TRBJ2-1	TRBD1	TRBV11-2	CASSAGQGFNEQFF	TGTGCCAGCAGCGCGGGACAGGGGTTCAATGAGCAGTTCTTC
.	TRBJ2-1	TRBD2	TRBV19	CASIQREGGNEQFF	TGTGCCAGTATCCAGCGGGAGGGGGGCAATGAGCAGTTCTTC
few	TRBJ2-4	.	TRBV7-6	CASSGPKGSKNIQYF	TGTGCCAGCAGCGGGCCCAAGGGATCCAAAAACATTCAGTACTTC
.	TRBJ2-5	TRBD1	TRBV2	CASTRDSGETQYF	TGTGCCAGCACCCGGGACAGTGGGGAGACCCAGTACTTC
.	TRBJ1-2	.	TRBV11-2	CASSPYGGDAYGYTF	TGTGCCAGCAGCCCCTACGGCGGGGACGCCTATGGCTACACCTTC
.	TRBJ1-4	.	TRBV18	CASSPGDREKLFF	TGTGCCAGCTCACCAGGGGATCGCGAAAAACTGTTTTTT
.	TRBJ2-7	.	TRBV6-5	CASSRDYEQYF	TGTGCCAGCAGTCGGGATTACGAGCAGTACTTC
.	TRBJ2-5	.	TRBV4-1	CASSQASGRQETQYF	TGCGCCAGCAGCCAAGCTTCGGGGCGCCAAGAGACCCAGTACTTC
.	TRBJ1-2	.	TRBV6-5	CASSYYGGATVTF	TGTGCCAGCAGTTACTACGGGGGGGCCACAGTCACCTTC
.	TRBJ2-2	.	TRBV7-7	CASSLELSTGELFF	TGTGCCAGCAGCTTAGAGCTCAGCACCGGGGAGCTGTTTTTT
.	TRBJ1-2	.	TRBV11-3	CASSLLGQNYGYTF	TGTGCCAGCAGCTTACTAGGACAAAACTATGGCTACACCTTC
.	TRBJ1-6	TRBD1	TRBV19	CASGRFVTGGKNSPLHF	TGTGCCAGCGGACGTTTCGTGACAGGGGGTAAGAATTCACCCCTCCACTTT
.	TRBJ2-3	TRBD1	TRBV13	CASSIQGVSTDTQYF	TGTGCCAGCAGCATACAGGGGGTTAGCACAGATACGCAGTATTTT
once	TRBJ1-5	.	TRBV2	CATAGGLIGNQPQHF	TGTGCCACAGCGGGGGGACTCATTGGCAATCAGCCCCAGCATTTT
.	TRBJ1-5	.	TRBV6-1	CASQGYSNQPQHF	TGTGCCAGTCAGGGTTATAGCAATCAGCCCCAGCATTTT
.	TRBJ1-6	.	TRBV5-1	CASSTSFSYNSPLHF	TGCGCCAGCAGCACATCTTTCTCCTATAATTCACCCCTCCACTTT
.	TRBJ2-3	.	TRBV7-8	CASSDTRATDTQYF	TGTGCCAGCAGCGACACCCGTGCCACAGATACGCAGTATTTT
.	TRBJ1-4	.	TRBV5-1	CASPRERVATNEKLFF	TGCGCCAGCCCCAGGGAAAGGGTTGCAACTAATGAAAAACTGTTTTTT
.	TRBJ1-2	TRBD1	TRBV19	CATVKGAGGYTF	TGTGCCACCGTGAAGGGGGCTGGAGGCTACACCTTC
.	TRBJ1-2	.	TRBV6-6	CASSYLDSLRGYTF	TGTGCCAGCAGTTACTTGGACTCTCTTCGGGGCTACACCTTC
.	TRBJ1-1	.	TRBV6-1	CASSGGTEAFF	TGTGCCAGCAGTGGGGGGACTGAAGCTTTCTTT
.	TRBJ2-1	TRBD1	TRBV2	CASTRQGSVNEQFF	TGTGCCAGCACTAGACAGGGGAGTGTAAATGAGCAGTTCTTC
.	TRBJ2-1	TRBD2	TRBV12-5	CASGLVGLAGFNEQFF	TGTGCTAGTGGTTTGGTAGGACTAGCGGGTTTCAATGAGCAGTTCTTC
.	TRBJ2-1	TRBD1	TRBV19	CASSARDRDKVQFF	TGTGCCAGTAGTGCGAGGGACAGGGACAAGGTGCAGTTCTTC
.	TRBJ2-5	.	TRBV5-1	CASSFLQDRETQYF	TGCGCCAGCAGCTTTTTGCAGGACCGGGAGACCCAGTACTTC
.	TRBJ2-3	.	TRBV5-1	CASSPIKTVSSTDTQYF	TGCGCCAGCAGCCCAATTAAGACGGTTTCTAGCACAGATACGCAGTATTTT
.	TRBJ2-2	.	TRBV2	CASSDIKAMNTGELFF	TGTGCCAGCAGCGACATTAAAGCCATGAACACCGGGGAGCTGTTTTTT
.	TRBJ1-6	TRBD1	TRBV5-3	CARSLSMGQGPNNSPLHF	TGTGCCAGAAGCTTGAGTATGGGACAGGGACCTAATAATTCACCCCTCCACTTT
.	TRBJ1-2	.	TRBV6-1	CASSGVRVGYGYTF	TGTGCCAGCAGTGGAGTCAGGGTAGGGTATGGCTACACCTTC
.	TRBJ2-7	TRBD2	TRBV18	CASSETSGNQQYF	TGTGCCAGCTCAGAGACTAGCGGGAACCAGCAGTACTTC
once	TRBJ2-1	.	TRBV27	CASSRGVGANEQFF	TGTGCCAGCAGTCGCGGAGTGGGCGCAAATGAGCAGTTCTTC
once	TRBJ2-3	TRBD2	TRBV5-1	CASSLVSAGGSDTQYF	TGCGCCAGCAGCTTGGTGTCAGCGGGGGGATCAGATACGCAGTATTTT
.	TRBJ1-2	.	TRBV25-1	CASSVGDQDGYTF	TGTGCCAGCAGTGTTGGGGACCAAGATGGCTACACCTTC
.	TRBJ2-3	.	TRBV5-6	CASSLGLTTDTQYF	TGTGCCAGCAGCTTGGGACTGACCACAGATACGCAGTATTTT
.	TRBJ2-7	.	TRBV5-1	CASSQITGTQLFF	TGCGCCAGCAGCCAAATAACCGGGACTCAGCTTTTCTTC
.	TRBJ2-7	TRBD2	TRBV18	CASSLMGLAMGYEQYF	TGTGCCAGCTCACTCATGGGACTAGCGATGGGGTACGAGCAGTACTTC
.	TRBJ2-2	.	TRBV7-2	CASSLSQGLTGELFF	TGTGCCAGCAGCTTATCTCAGGGTCTTACCGGGGAGCTGTTTTTT
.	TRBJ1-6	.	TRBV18	CASSRGHPSSYNSPLHF	TGTGCCAGCTCGCGGGGACACCCTAGCTCCTATAATTCACCCCTCCACTTT
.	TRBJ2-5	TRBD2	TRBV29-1	CSVARLAGGKETQYF	TGCAGCGTTGCACGCCTAGCGGGGGGGAAAGAGACCCAGTACTTC
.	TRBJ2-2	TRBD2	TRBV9	CASSDPRGGANTGELFF	TGTGCCAGCAGCGACCCTCGCGGGGGTGCGAACACCGGGGAGCTGTTTTTT
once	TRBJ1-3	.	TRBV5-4	CASRALTDSGNTIYF	TGTGCCAGCAGGGCATTGACAGACTCTGGAAACACCATATATTTT
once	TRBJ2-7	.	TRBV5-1	CASSLGQDEKEQYF	TGCGCCAGCAGCTTGGGACAGGACGAAAAGGAGCAGTACTTC
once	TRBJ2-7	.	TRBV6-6	CASSYDTEQYF	TGTGCCAGCAGTTACGATACAGAGCAGTACTTC
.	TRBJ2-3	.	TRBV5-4	CASSMSTDTQYF	TGTGCCAGCAGCATGTCCACAGATACGCAGTATTTT
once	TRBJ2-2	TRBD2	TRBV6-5	CASSYWAGGTGELFF	TGTGCCAGCAGTTATTGGGCGGGGGGCACCGGGGAGCTGTTTTTT
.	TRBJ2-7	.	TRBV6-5	CASTRPGTYEQYF	TGTGCCAGCACCCGCCCGGGCACCTACGAGCAGTACTTC
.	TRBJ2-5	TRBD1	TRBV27	CASSFRGQGGETQYF	TGTGCCAGCAGTTTTCGGGGACAGGGTGGGGAGACCCAGTACTTC
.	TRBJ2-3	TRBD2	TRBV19	CASSTTSGSTDTQYF	TGTGCCAGTAGTACGACTAGCGGGAGCACAGATACGCAGTATTTT